Each of the 5 T cell receptor beta chains below was sequenced from the same sample in a study of blood T cell repertoires in COVID-19. Sequenced by immunoSEQ multiplex PCR; TCRdb stores in-frame clones only, minus some. The sample lists 150,000 to 200,000 clones, about 88% occurring once. The specimen was peripheral blood. Receptors were obtained from a woman of 80 years or more in a cohort sampled during active or convalescent COVID-19.

The chain carries TRBV6-2 or TRBV6-3 and TRBJ1-5; perhaps TRBD1 as D (6 bases). This CDR3 comprises 16 residues. V lost 5 bases and J 3 bases, leaving 17 bases between the germline ends. CDR1 and CDR2 from the germline V gene are MNHEY and SVGEGT. For the CDR3, the DNA is TGTGCCAGCAGTCAAAGGTGGCAGGGGTACAATCAGCCCCAGCATTTT. Translation: CASSQRWQGYNQPQHF.

The chain combines TRBV9 with TRBJ1-2; 8 bases are shared with TRBD1. From germline, CDR1 is SGDLS and CDR2 YYNGEE. The CDR3 has 14 amino acids. V lost 4 bases, J lost 6 bases, and 8 bases stayed unmatched. CDR3 sequence reads: CASSSRQGFNGYTF. DNA for the CDR3: TGTGCCAGCAGCTCCCGACAGGGGTTTAATGGCTACACCTTC.

The J gene is TRBJ1-3, the V gene TRBV9, with D maybe TRBD1 (5 bases). CDR1 and CDR2 (germline): SGDLS, YYNGEE. CDR3 length equals 16 residues. Trimming took 5 bases from V and 1 from J, leaving 16 bases between them. The CDR3 DNA reads TGTGCCAGCAGAGAGACAGCAGGGTGGTCTGGAAACACCATATATTTT. Protein product: CASRETAGWSGNTIYF.

The chain carries TRBV19 and TRBJ1-4; 8 bases are a match to TRBD1. This CDR3 has 17 residues. The germline V gene has CDR1 LNHDA and CDR2 SQIVND (reference sequence). Trimming took 0 bases from V and 5 from J; bases not matched to a gene: 8. The CDR3 coding sequence is TGTGCCAGTAGTATAGATGGAGGACAGGGTGACAATGAAAAACTGTTTTTT. Protein: CASSIDGGQGDNEKLFF.

The genes are TRBV9 and TRBJ1-2; possibly TRBD1 for D (6 bases). CDR1 and CDR2 (germline): SGDLS, YYNGEE. Trimming took off 1 base at V and 10 bases at J, with 8 bases between the two ends. The CDR3 consists of 11 residues. CDR3: CASSVNRDYTF. The CDR3 nucleotides are TGTGCCAGCAGCGTAAACAGGGACTACACCTTC.